Following are 26 T cell receptor beta chains from one sample sequenced in a study of blood T cell repertoires in COVID-19. Measured with immunoSEQ multiplex PCR; TCRdb has only the in-frame clones, and not every one. The data show roughly 100,000 clones, more than 75% seen once. Specimen: peripheral blood. All receptors come from a man aged 55 to 69 with active or convalescent COVID-19.

The chain uses TRBV10-3 and TRBJ1-2; 9 bases align to TRBD1. Unmatched junction bases numbered 2, after V lost 6 bases and J lost 3 bases. This CDR3 spans 13 amino acids. Germline CDR1 is ENHRY and CDR2 is SYGVKD. As DNA, the CDR3 is TGTGCCATCAGCCGGGACAGGGACTATGGCTACACCTTC. Its translation is CAISRDRDYGYTF.

V usage is TRBV10-3 and J usage is TRBJ2-1, with 10 bases lining up with TRBD2. The CDR3 covers 16 residues. CDR1 is ENHRY, CDR2 SYGVKD, per germline. The V and J ends lost 8 bases and 0 bases, in that order; junction bases with no gene match: 7. The CDR3 loop is CAIGGASGSSYNEQFF. DNA of the CDR3: TGTGCCATCGGGGGGGCTAGCGGGAGCTCCTACAATGAGCAGTTCTTC.

The chain links TRBV28 to TRBJ1-3; D remains ambiguous. The CDR3 consists of 15 residues. V dropped 4 bases and J dropped 0 bases, with 10 bases sitting between them. Germline V CDR1 and CDR2: MDHEN, SYDVKM. This CDR3 is CASSSSISSGNTIYF. The CDR3 nucleotides are TGTGCCAGCAGTTCATCAATCAGCTCTGGAAACACCATATATTTT.

V is TRBV7-8 and J is TRBJ2-3; 8 bases match TRBD1. V gave up 4 bases and J gave up 6 bases; unmatched junction bases: 9. Germline lookup yields CDR1 SGHVS and CDR2 FQNEAQ. CDR3 length: 15 amino acids. The CDR3 DNA follows: TGTGCCAGCAGCTCCACAGGGGGAATGACTGATACGCAGTATTTT. This sequence encodes CASSSTGGMTDTQYF.

This clone showed up just once. The V call is TRBV6-5, the J call TRBJ2-1; D unresolved. CDR3 length: 15 amino acids. V lost 4 bases and J lost 2, with 12 bases in between. Germline CDR1 MNHEY, CDR2 SVGAGI. The CDR3 protein is CASSSDSVAYNEQFF. The DNA of the CDR3 is TGTGCCAGCAGTTCCGATTCGGTCGCCTACAATGAGCAGTTCTTC.

Concerning this clone itself: The sample contains more than one DNA sequence encoding this CDR3. The chain employs TRBV27 and TRBJ1-3, with 7 bases fitting TRBD1. CDR3 length equals 14 residues. V lost 5 bases to trimming and J lost 1 base; unmatched junction nucleotides: 2. The germline V gene encodes CDR1 MNHEY and CDR2 SMNVEV (reference sequence). In DNA form, the CDR3 reads TGTGCCAGCAGTAGACAGGGATCTGGAAACACCATATATTTT. Translation: CASSRQGSGNTIYF.

The rearrangement uses TRBV4-1 and TRBJ2-5, with 7 bases that match TRBD1. The V segment lost 4 bases and the J segment 3 bases; nucleotides outside the gene matches: 5. The germline gives CDR1 MGHRA, CDR2 YSYEKL. The CDR3 is 14 residues long. The CDR3, as DNA: TGCGCCAGCAGCCTTTTTGGACAGGAAGAGACCCAGTACTTC. As protein: CASSLFGQEETQYF.

The V gene is TRBV6-4, the J gene TRBJ1-2; D unclear. The CDR3 runs to 14 residues. Germline loops: CDR1 MRHNA, CDR2 SNTAGT. Trimming took 5 bases from V and 4 from J, leaving 14 bases between them. The CDR3: CASSTTETSYGYTF. The CDR3 DNA reads as TGTGCCAGCAGTACCACAGAGACTAGCTATGGCTACACCTTC.

V usage is TRBV5-1 and J usage is TRBJ1-4, with 9 bases identical to TRBD1. Germline-derived CDR1 and CDR2 are SGHRS and YFSETQ. The CDR3 covers 15 residues. The V gene end was trimmed by 7 bases and the J gene end by 4 bases; junction bases not matched to a gene: 8. CDR3 residues: CASGWGQGGNEKLFF. DNA of the CDR3: TGCGCCAGCGGATGGGGACAGGGAGGTAATGAAAAACTGTTTTTT.

The CDR3: CASAPGRGTDIQYF. For the CDR3, the DNA is TGTGCCAGCGCCCCCGGGAGGGGCACTGACATTCAGTACTTC. The genes are TRBV6-5 and TRBJ2-4; 8 bases align to TRBD2. With V trimmed by 8 bases and J by 8 bases, 11 bases remained unmatched. This CDR3 contains 14 residues. Germline V CDR1 and CDR2: MNHEY, SVGAGI.

The chain links TRBV10-1 to TRBJ2-2, with TRBD2 matching 9 bases. Germline CDR1 and CDR2: WNHNN and SYGVQD (reference sequence). The CDR3 has 19 amino acids. V trimming: 2 bases; J trimming: 7 bases; junction bases outside the gene matches: 17. DNA for the CDR3: TGCGCCAGCAGTGAGCCTACCCTCGTGGCGGGAGGGCCGAGCGGGGAGCTGTTTTTT. This gives the protein CASSEPTLVAGGPSGELFF.

This clone was detected only once. J is TRBJ1-4 and V is TRBV18; D not certain. This CDR3 has 17 amino acids. V lost 1 base to trimming and J lost 4 bases, with 16 bases between them. The germline gives CDR1 KGHSH, CDR2 LQKENI. The CDR3 coding sequence is TGTGCCAGCTCACCACGAAGCGCGGGTGGGTTTAATGAAAAACTGTTTTTT. Amino acids: CASSPRSAGGFNEKLFF.

The gene calls are TRBV6-5 and TRBJ2-2; 8 nucleotides line up with TRBD1. This CDR3 spans 14 amino acids. V was pared by 5 bases and J by 7 bases, with 6 bases of the junction left unmatched. Germline CDR1 and CDR2: MNHEY and SVGAGI. The CDR3 DNA reads TGTGCCAGCAGTAGACAGGGGTTCGGCGGGGAGCTGTTTTTT. This sequence encodes CASSRQGFGGELFF.

The chain employs TRBV4-1 and TRBJ2-2; the match to TRBD1 covers 7 bases. This CDR3 spans 16 amino acids. With V trimmed by 4 bases and J by 0 bases, 5 bases remained unmatched. Germline CDR1 MGHRA, CDR2 YSYEKL. This chain's CDR3 is CASSRGQPANTGELFF. Written as DNA, the CDR3 is TGCGCCAGCAGCCGGGGACAGCCTGCGAACACCGGGGAGCTGTTTTTT.

The CDR3 DNA reads as TGTGCCAGCAGACAAACAGGGGGTAACTATGGCTACACCTTC. It codes for CASRQTGGNYGYTF. This chain uses TRBV7-9 with TRBJ1-2; 8 bases line up with TRBD1. The CDR3 covers 14 residues. Trimming removed 6 bases from V and 1 base from J; junction bases left unmatched: 4. Germline V gives CDR1 SEHNR, CDR2 FQNEAQ (reference sequence).

This sequence joins TRBV2 and TRBJ2-1, with D hard to call. Trimming pared 9 bases from V and 7 bases from J, leaving 13 bases between. Germline CDR1 and CDR2: SNHLY and FYNNEI. CDR3 length: 12 amino acids. As DNA, the CDR3 is TGTGCCAGTTGCGAGGTGGAGAATGAGCAGTTCTTC. It is translated as CASCEVENEQFF.

The V gene is TRBV9, the J gene TRBJ2-3; TRBD1 might be the D (6 bases). The CDR3 runs 16 residues. Trimming removed 4 bases at V and 2 bases at J, with 17 bases between. Germline CDR1 reads SGDLS; CDR2 reads YYNGEE. CDR3 residues: CASSLRADRITDTQYF. The CDR3 DNA is TGTGCCAGCAGCCTACGAGCGGACAGAATCACAGATACGCAGTATTTT.

V gene TRBV9 combines with J gene TRBJ2-7; no reliable D call. CDR1 and CDR2 (germline): SGDLS, YYNGEE. Trimming pared 0 bases from V and 0 bases from J, leaving 7 bases between. There are 14 residues in the CDR3. The CDR3 region has the DNA TGTGCCAGCAGCGTAGGTTACAACTCCTACGAGCAGTACTTC. It is translated as CASSVGYNSYEQYF.

The chain combines TRBV9 with TRBJ2-1, with 9 bases fitting TRBD2. Germline V gene lookup returns CDR1 SGDLS and CDR2 YYNGEE. The CDR3 is 17 amino acids. Trimming removed 0 bases from V and 7 bases from J; junction bases left unmatched: 11. The CDR3, as DNA: TGTGCCAGCAGCGTAGGTAGCGGGAGCCTCCTCAGTAATGAGCAGTTCTTC. This encodes CASSVGSGSLLSNEQFF.

Notes on this clone: Germline is not matched at one junction end, which may reflect a read error. The V gene is TRBV28, the J gene TRBJ2-5, with 7 nucleotides matching TRBD2. Germline CDR1 and CDR2: MDHEN and SYDVKM. The CDR3 loop spans 11 amino acids. The CDR3 is CASSSRGSGDF. CDR3 nucleotides: TGTGCCAGCAGTTCTCGGGGCAGCGGGGACTTC. Using reference TRBV28 and TRBJ2-5 for the parts outside the CDR3, the full variable domain is DVKVTQSSRYLVKRTGEKVFLECVQDMDHENMFWYRQDPGLGLRLIYFSYDVKMKEKGDIPEGYSVSREKKERFSLILESASTNQTSMYLCASSSRGSGDFGPGTRLLVL.

This clone was counted between two and nine times. The V and J genes are TRBV25-1 and TRBJ2-1; D uncertain. The V and J ends lost 7 bases and 5 bases respectively, with 6 bases between them. There are 11 residues in the CDR3. Per germline, CDR1 MGHDK and CDR2 SYGVNS. The CDR3 loop reads CASIDNNEQFF. The CDR3 nucleotides read TGTGCCAGCATTGACAACAATGAGCAGTTCTTC.

DNA of the CDR3: TGTGCCAGCAGCATCGACAGGTGGGGCGAAAAACTGTTTTTT. Protein: CASSIDRWGEKLFF. The genes are TRBV11-2 and TRBJ1-4; TRBD1 is a possible D gene (6 bases). The CDR3 has 14 amino acids. Trimming shortened V by 5 bases and J by 8 bases, and 15 bases separated the two germline ends. CDR1 SGHAT and CDR2 FQNNGV come from the germline V gene. The whole variable domain, filled in from reference TRBV11-2 and TRBJ1-4, reads EAGVAQSPRYKIIEKRQSVAFWCNPISGHATLYWYQQILGQGPKLLIQFQNNGVVDDSQLPKDRFSAERLKGVDSTLKIQPAKLEDSAVYLCASSIDRWGEKLFFGSGTQLSVL.

This rearrangement joins TRBV12-3 or TRBV12-4 to TRBJ2-1, with D perhaps matching TRBD1 (8 bases). The CDR3 covers 13 residues. V lost 6 bases and J 8 bases, leaving 14 bases between the germline ends. CDR3 bases: TGTGCCAGCAGAACAGGGGGGGTTGATGAGCAGTTCTTC. Protein product: CASRTGGVDEQFF.

The genes are TRBV6-2 or TRBV6-3 and TRBJ2-3; D gene unclear. The CDR3 length is 15 residues. V was pared by 3 bases and J by 4 bases, with 14 bases between. CDR1 is MNHEY, CDR2 SVGEGT, per germline. CDR3 DNA: TGTGCCAGCAGTTATAACGGAGCGAGGTCAGATACGCAGTATTTT. It translates to CASSYNGARSDTQYF.

The rearrangement joins TRBV19 to TRBJ2-3; D is undetermined. Germline V lookup: CDR1 LNHDA, CDR2 SQIVND (reference sequence). This CDR3 comprises 14 residues. V was trimmed by 5 bases and J by 5 bases, leaving 14 bases between them. The CDR3 here is CASSLARPGDTQYF. DNA of the CDR3: TGTGCCAGTAGTCTGGCCAGGCCCGGAGATACGCAGTATTTT.

CDR3 in amino acids: CASSARLAGQETQYF. CDR3 DNA: TGTGCCAGCAGCGCCCGACTAGCGGGACAAGAGACCCAGTACTTC. This chain uses TRBV7-8 with TRBJ2-5, with 11 bases matching TRBD2. This CDR3 has 15 residues. The V and J ends lost 5 bases and 2 bases, in that order; junction bases with no gene match: 4. Germline CDR1 and CDR2: SGHVS and FQNEAQ.